These 13 T cell receptor beta chains were sequenced from one sample in a study of shared clonotypes between healthy human individuals. Method: immunoSEQ multiplex PCR; TCRdb's copy keeps in-frame clones and lacks some. The data show around 1,000,000 clones, around three quarters seen once. Material for sequencing was memory CD4+ T cells from PBMCs. Subset of the sample: CD45RA-negative fraction. The source of these receptors is a man aged 18 to 29 in good health. Some clones in this sample may be carry-over from other donors' samples.

This chain uses TRBV9 with TRBJ2-7; 7 bases are shared with TRBD2. Germline V gene lookup returns CDR1 SGDLS and CDR2 YYNGEE. CDR3 size: 15 residues. Trimming at V came to 2 bases and at J to 2 bases, leaving 7 bases not matched to a gene. The chain's CDR3 is CASSVASGPPYEQYF. The CDR3 DNA reads as TGTGCCAGCAGCGTTGCTAGCGGACCTCCCTACGAGCAGTACTTC.

The chain joins TRBV7-2 to TRBJ1-4; TRBD1 matches 8 bases. Losses at the gene ends were 5 bases for V and 2 bases for J; bases not matched to a gene: 7. This CDR3 has 16 residues. Germline CDR1 and CDR2: SGHTA and FQGNSA. Here the CDR3 DNA reads TGTGCCAGCAGCGGCAGACAGGGGCAGACTAATGAAAAACTGTTTTTT. This sequence encodes CASSGRQGQTNEKLFF.

The rearrangement uses TRBV5-1 and TRBJ2-7; D remains ambiguous. Trimming took off 0 bases at V and 2 bases at J, with 12 bases between the two ends. Germline assignment: CDR1 SGHRS and CDR2 YFSETQ. This CDR3 contains 15 residues. CDR3 region: CASSLAGGETYEQYF. CDR3 bases: TGCGCCAGCAGCTTGGCCGGTGGCGAGACCTACGAGCAGTACTTC.

This clone was seen at least ten times. The chain joins TRBV10-1 to TRBJ2-1; tentatively, D is TRBD2 (6 bases). Germline V lookup: CDR1 WNHNN, CDR2 SYGVQD (reference sequence). This CDR3 is 15 amino acids long. Trimming took 4 bases from V and 3 from J, leaving 13 bases between them. DNA for the CDR3: TGCGCCAGCAGTGTCCGGGACTCGATCTACAATGAGCAGTTCTTC. It codes for CASSVRDSIYNEQFF.

This chain uses TRBV9 with TRBJ1-3; D uncertain. Germline V lookup: CDR1 SGDLS, CDR2 YYNGEE. V shed 2 bases and J shed 2 bases, with 11 bases lying between them. CDR3 length: 15 amino acids. DNA for the CDR3: TGTGCCAGCAGCGTCGTCCCGGACGCTGGAAACACCATATATTTT. Protein: CASSVVPDAGNTIYF.

The chain has TRBV29-1 and TRBJ1-1, with D possibly matching TRBD1 (5 bases). From germline, CDR1 is SQVTM and CDR2 ANQGSEA. This CDR3 has 13 amino acids. The ends were cut back, 7 bases at V and 4 bases at J, with 16 bases in the middle. Written as DNA, the CDR3 is TGCAGCGCAAGGTATGGGGGTGGCACTGAAGCTTTCTTT. Protein: CSARYGGGTEAFF.

In DNA, the CDR3 is TGTGCCAGCAGCGTAGGAGACAGGGATGGCGAGCAGTACTTC. This sequence encodes CASSVGDRDGEQYF. V gene TRBV9 combines with J gene TRBJ2-7; 7 positions match TRBD1. Trimming removed 0 bases from V and 6 bases from J; junction bases left unmatched: 6. Looked up from germline, CDR1 is SGDLS and CDR2 is YYNGEE. This CDR3 comprises 14 residues.

The chain is built from TRBV6-1 and TRBJ2-7, with D possibly matching TRBD2 (6 bases). The CDR3 loop spans 15 amino acids. Germline V gene data show CDR1 as MNHNS and CDR2 as SASEGT. Trimming shortened V by 4 bases and J by 4 bases, and 17 bases separated the two germline ends. The CDR3 loop is CASSGRGTDLYEQYF. The DNA for the CDR3 is TGTGCCAGCAGTGGGCGCGGGACGGACCTATACGAGCAGTACTTC.

This clone was seen only a few times. The J gene is TRBJ1-4, the V gene TRBV7-9, with 8 positions matching TRBD1. The CDR3 totals 16 residues. The V and J ends lost 5 bases and 3 bases, in that order; junction bases with no gene match: 8. Per germline, CDR1 SEHNR and CDR2 FQNEAQ (reference sequence). CDR3 loop: CASSPGRDRPNEKLFF. CDR3 in DNA: TGTGCCAGCAGCCCCGGCCGGGACAGGCCTAATGAAAAACTGTTTTTT.

The V and J genes are TRBV7-9 and TRBJ1-5; D remains ambiguous. This CDR3 has 14 residues. Trimming took 1 base from V and 3 from J, leaving 7 bases between them. From germline, CDR1 is SEHNR and CDR2 FQNEAQ (reference sequence). CDR3 protein: CASSLGDTNQPQHF. The CDR3 DNA reads as TGTGCCAGCAGCTTAGGGGATACCAATCAGCCCCAGCATTTT.

This chain connects TRBV19 to TRBJ1-4; 7 bases line up with TRBD1. The V gene's germline CDR1 is LNHDA and CDR2 SQIVND (reference sequence). Trimming cost V 7 bases and J 3 bases; bases outside gene matches: 5. CDR3 length: 14 residues. CDR3 sequence reads: CASTPTGPNEKLFF. DNA of the CDR3: TGTGCCAGTACGCCGACAGGGCCTAATGAAAAACTGTTTTTT.

The DNA for the CDR3 is TGTGCCAGCTCCCTGGGACAACAAGAGACCCAGTACTTC. The encoded protein is CASSLGQQETQYF. The chain couples TRBV18 to TRBJ2-5, with a tentative D call TRBD1 (6 bases). This CDR3 region has 13 residues. V dropped 6 bases and J dropped 2 bases, with 10 bases sitting between them. Germline loops: CDR1 KGHSH, CDR2 LQKENI.

This clone was observed a handful of times. Other nucleotide sequences from this sample produce the same CDR3. V is TRBV30 and J is TRBJ1-3; no clear D. Trimming removed 2 bases at V and 3 bases at J, with 5 bases between. The CDR3 is made up of 12 amino acids. Germline loops: CDR1 GTSNPN, CDR2 SVGIG (reference sequence). The CDR3 loop reads CAWSPNGNTIYF. CDR3 in DNA: TGTGCCTGGAGTCCGAATGGAAACACCATATATTTT.